Following are 15 T cell receptor beta chains from one sample sequenced in a study of T cells in Graves' hyperthyroidism and ophthalmopathy. The TCR beta CDR3 regions underwent amplification using RNA transcripts as the source. The HTBI set primed first-round TCR CDR3 RT-PCR. TCRdb re-analysed the multiplex PCR reads in MiXCR, keeping a single row per CDR3 protein. The repertoire includes 660,000 or so distinct CDR3 sequences, just under 45% of them detected once, and less than 9.5% sits in the top ten. Material: peripheral blood or thyroid tissue (not recorded which). Source of these receptors: an adult man with Graves' disease, either hyperthyroidism or ophthalmopathy (not recorded which).

This clonotype has at least ten counts. This chain connects TRBV20-1 to TRBJ2-7, with D uncertain. The V gene lost 5 bases and the J gene lost 4 bases, with 9 bases spanning the gap. There are 11 residues in the CDR3. Per germline, CDR1 DFQATT and CDR2 SNEGSKA (reference sequence). The CDR3 region is CSALRVYEQYF. In DNA, the CDR3 is TGCAGTGCTCTTAGGGTATACGAGCAGTACTTC.

In this sample, this clonotype turned up many times. The chain employs TRBV10-3 and TRBJ1-3; D is unresolved. Trimming cost V 0 bases and J 0 bases, with 9 bases left between them. This CDR3 is built from 16 residues. The germline gives CDR1 ENHRY, CDR2 SYGVKD. The CDR3 DNA reads TGTGCCATCAGTGAGTCGGCGAGTGGCTCTGGAAACACCATATATTTT. Translated: CAISESASGSGNTIYF.

This clonotype was counted at least ten times. This chain connects TRBV7-8 to TRBJ1-1; 7 nucleotides match TRBD1. The V segment lost 6 bases and the J segment 5 bases; nucleotides outside the gene matches: 6. There are 13 residues in the CDR3. Germline assignment: CDR1 SGHVS and CDR2 FQNEAQ. CDR3 DNA sequence: TGTGCCAGCAGGGCAGGGGGAGGGACTGAAGCTTTCTTT. Protein product: CASRAGGGTEAFF.

This clonotype appeared many times. The J gene is TRBJ1-6, the V gene TRBV19; D is uncertain. Trimming stripped 3 bases from V and 7 bases from J, with 7 bases between. CDR1 is LNHDA, CDR2 SQIVND, per germline (reference sequence). The CDR3 covers 13 residues. As DNA, the CDR3 is TGTGCCAGTAGTATCGGTGGAAATTCACCCCTCCACTTT. Translating gives CASSIGGNSPLHF.

Concerning this clonotype itself: A much larger clone lies one base from this, so it may be a read error. The DNA of the CDR3 is TGTGCCACCAGCAGTCCTGCAGGGTTTGGCAATCGGCCCCAGCATTTT. Translated, it gives CATSSPAGFGNRPQHF. V is TRBV15 and J is TRBJ1-5; weak D call: TRBD1 (5 bases). The CDR3 sequence is 16 residues long. The germline V gene has CDR1 LNHNV and CDR2 YYDKDF (reference sequence).

This clonotype was observed a handful of times. The rearrangement uses TRBV7-9 and TRBJ1-4, with 7 bases aligning to TRBD1. Germline V gene data show CDR1 as SEHNR and CDR2 as FQNEAQ (reference sequence). The CDR3 runs to 14 residues. V shed 5 bases and J 8 bases; nucleotides not matched to a gene: 8. The CDR3 sequence: CASSRTGGGEKLFF. DNA for the CDR3: TGTGCCAGCAGCCGGACAGGCGGGGGAGAAAAACTGTTTTTT.

This clonotype occurred once. The chain has TRBV2 and TRBJ2-6, with 8 bases identical to TRBD1. The trim removed 4 bases at V and 2 bases at J, leaving 1 base unmatched. This CDR3 comprises 15 residues. CDR1 is SNHLY, CDR2 FYNNEI, per germline. This chain's CDR3 is CASSGDRTGANVLTF. Here the CDR3 DNA reads TGTGCCAGCAGTGGGGACAGGACTGGGGCCAACGTCCTGACTTTC. Drawing the rest from reference TRBV2 and TRBJ2-6, the complete variable domain is EPEVTQTPSHQVTQMGQEVILRCVPISNHLYFYWYRQILGQKVEFLVSFYNNEISEKSEIFDDQFSVERPDGSNFTLKIRSTKLEDSAMYFCASSGDRTGANVLTFGAGSRLTVL.

This clonotype was detected only a few times. The genes are TRBV5-6 and TRBJ2-7, with D possibly being TRBD2 (6 bases). CDR3 length: 13 amino acids. Germline V gene sequence: CDR1 SGHDT, CDR2 YYEEEE. The V and J ends lost 5 bases and 7 bases respectively, with 16 bases between them. In DNA, the CDR3 is TGTGCCAGCAGTTACCGCGGGATAGGTGAGCAGTACTTC. It yields the protein CASSYRGIGEQYF.

This clonotype has a single count. The chain carries TRBV25-1 and TRBJ1-6; D possibly corresponds to TRBD1 (5 bases). CDR1 and CDR2 from the germline V gene are MGHDK and SYGVNS. The CDR3 has 16 residues. V was shortened by 0 bases and J by 7 bases, with 13 bases between the two germline ends. CDR3 amino acids: CASSEYSGTGNSPLHF. The CDR3 nucleotides are TGTGCCAGCAGTGAATACTCCGGGACGGGGAATTCACCCCTCCACTTT.

The chain employs TRBV5-2 and TRBJ2-7; TRBD1, the D gene given by the table, was not confirmed from the DNA. TRBV5-2 is classified as a pseudogene. CDR3 length: 15 residues. The CDR3 DNA reads as TGTGCCAGCAACAACCCAGCGGGCCCGGGTAACGAGCAGTACTTC. Protein product: CASNNPAGPGNEQYF.

The chain links TRBV9 to TRBJ1-5; possible D gene TRBD1, 6 bases. The CDR3 has 16 residues. Germline CDR1 reads SGDLS; CDR2 reads YYNGEE. Trimming stripped 5 bases from V and 2 bases from J, with 17 bases between. The CDR3 region has the DNA TGTGCCAGCAGTCTCACAGGGAATGGTGGCAATCAGCCCCAGCATTTT. Translating gives CASSLTGNGGNQPQHF.

The chain carries TRBV2 and TRBJ2-7; D possibly corresponds to TRBD2 (6 bases). V was shortened by 6 bases and J by 2 bases, with 14 bases between the two germline ends. Germline V gene data show CDR1 as SNHLY and CDR2 as FYNNEI. The CDR3 covers 14 residues. The CDR3 loop reads CASRLADNPYEQYF. The CDR3 DNA reads TGTGCCAGCAGGTTAGCGGACAATCCCTACGAGCAGTACTTC.

In its sample, this clonotype was seen a few times. The V call is TRBV5-5, the J call TRBJ1-1; no reliable D call. The CDR3 loop spans 14 amino acids. V shed 2 bases and J shed 1 base, with 9 bases lying between them. Germline V gives CDR1 SGHKS, CDR2 YYEKEE (reference sequence). DNA of the CDR3: TGTGCCAGCAGCTTTGTTACCTCGAACACTGAAGCTTTCTTT. Protein product: CASSFVTSNTEAFF.

As regards this clonotype: A read error may account for a junction end that differs from germline. This rearrangement joins TRBV19 to TRBJ2-7, with 7 bases aligning to TRBD1. From germline, CDR1 is LNHDA and CDR2 SQIVND (reference sequence). The CDR3 length is 13 residues. The CDR3 reads CAWSGRGNSPLHF. CDR3 sequence (DNA): TGTGCCTGGAGTGGCAGGGGGAACTCACCCCTCCACTTC. Complete variable domain (other parts from reference TRBV19 and TRBJ2-7): DGGITQSPKYLFRKEGQNVTLSCEQNLNHDAMYWYRQDPGQGLRLIYYSQIVNDFQKGDIAEGYSVSREKKESFPLTVTSAQKNPTAFYLCAWSGRGNSPLHFGPGTRLTVT.

The sample holds a few counts of this clonotype. The chain is built from TRBV10-3 and TRBJ2-5; D might be TRBD1 (5 bases). V lost 10 bases to trimming and J lost 5 bases, with 20 bases between them. Germline V gene sequence: CDR1 ENHRY, CDR2 SYGVKD. The CDR3 covers 14 residues. The CDR3 DNA reads as TGTGCCAGCTCCCCAGGGCAATGGCTGGAGACCCAGTACTTC. Its protein is CASSPGQWLETQYF.